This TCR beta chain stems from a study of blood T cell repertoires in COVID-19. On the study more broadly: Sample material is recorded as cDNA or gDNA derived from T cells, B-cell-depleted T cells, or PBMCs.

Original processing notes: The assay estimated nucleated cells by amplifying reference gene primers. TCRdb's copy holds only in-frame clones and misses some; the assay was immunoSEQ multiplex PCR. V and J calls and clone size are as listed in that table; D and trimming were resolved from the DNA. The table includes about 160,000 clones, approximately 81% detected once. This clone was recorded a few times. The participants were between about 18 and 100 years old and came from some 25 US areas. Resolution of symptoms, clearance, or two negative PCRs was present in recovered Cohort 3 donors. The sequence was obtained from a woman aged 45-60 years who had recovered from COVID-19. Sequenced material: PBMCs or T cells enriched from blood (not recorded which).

The CDR3 spells CASSPRSAVKNIQYF. The CDR3 DNA is TGTGCCAGCAGCCCGAGGAGCGCTGTAAAAAACATTCAGTACTTC. The J gene is TRBJ2-4, the V gene TRBV7-2; D not certain. The CDR3 totals 15 residues. Germline loops: CDR1 SGHTA, CDR2 FQGNSA. Between the trimmed V and J ends, which lost 5 bases and 4 bases, there was a span of 15 bases.